Presented here are 15 T cell receptor beta chains from one specimen sequenced in a study of cytomegalovirus exposure and HLA in healthy donors. PCR involved 60 Vbeta and 13 Jbeta primers. Only in-frame clones appear in the TCRdb table, and some are missing; sequencing was by immunoSEQ multiplex PCR. The sample consists of some 110,000 clones, around 10% of them appearing once. What was sequenced was PBMCs. Every receptor here comes from a man between 25 and 39 years old in good health and CMV-seronegative.

This clone turned up a few times. The chain carries TRBV19 and TRBJ2-5, with 7 bases fitting TRBD2. Germline V gives CDR1 LNHDA, CDR2 SQIVND (reference sequence). The trim removed 5 bases at V and 5 bases at J, leaving 8 bases unmatched. This CDR3 has 14 residues. The CDR3 region has the DNA TGTGCCAGTAGTCCGCGACTAGCACACGAGACCCAGTACTTC. Encoded protein: CASSPRLAHETQYF.

This chain links TRBV7-9 with TRBJ2-5; 7 bases are shared with TRBD1. The J call is in doubt because the DNA end fits TRBJ2-7 better. CDR3 size: 14 residues. CDR1 and CDR2 from the germline V gene are SEHNR and FQNEAQ (reference sequence). The CDR3 spells CASSFQTGTHEQYF. The DNA for the CDR3 is TGTGCCAGCAGCTTCCAGACAGGGACCCACGAGCAGTACTTC.

This clone occurred a few times. The rearrangement uses TRBV28 and TRBJ1-2, with D perhaps TRBD1 (6 bases). Germline loops: CDR1 MDHEN, CDR2 SYDVKM. The V end was cut by 5 bases, the J end by 1 base, with 17 bases between. This CDR3 has 16 residues. CDR3 nucleotides: TGTGCCAGCAGTGCCGGTCGGGGGGCCGGTAACTATGGCTACACCTTC. The encoded protein is CASSAGRGAGNYGYTF.

Turning to this clone: The sample contains more than one DNA sequence encoding this CDR3. V is TRBV29-1 and J is TRBJ2-1; 9 bases line up with TRBD1. V was clipped by 3 bases and J by 0 bases; unmatched bases: 6. Looked up from germline, CDR1 is SQVTM and CDR2 is ANQGSEA. The CDR3 consists of 16 residues. The DNA of the CDR3 is TGCAGCGTTGAGGACAGGGGAGGGGGCTCCTACAATGAGCAGTTCTTC. Its translation is CSVEDRGGGSYNEQFF.

V usage is TRBV25-1 and J usage is TRBJ2-5, with TRBD1 as a possible D gene (5 bases). The V gene's germline CDR1 is MGHDK and CDR2 SYGVNS. CDR3 length: 14 residues. Deletions cut 4 bases from V and 5 bases from J, with 14 bases between. DNA of the CDR3: TGTGCCAGCAGTGGGGCAGGGTCGGTGGAGACCCAGTACTTC. Encoded protein: CASSGAGSVETQYF.

The chain has TRBV18 and TRBJ2-1, with D hard to call. This CDR3 has 15 amino acids. Trimming cost V 3 bases and J 5 bases, with 14 bases left between them. From germline, CDR1 is KGHSH and CDR2 LQKENI. This CDR3 reads CASSPTLSSDNEQFF. CDR3 bases: TGTGCCAGCTCACCGACATTGAGTAGTGACAATGAGCAGTTCTTC.

This clone has just a few counts. The chain joins TRBV21-1 to TRBJ1-4. TRBV21-1 is assigned pseudogene status. The CDR3 runs to 17 residues. The CDR3 DNA follows: TGTGCCAGCAGCAGTCCGGGGGGTCCGCCACCAAATGAAAAACTGTTTTTT. This translates into CASSSPGGPPPNEKLFF.

This clone was observed a few times. J is TRBJ1-2 and V is TRBV27; a possible D gene is TRBD1 (5 bases). Germline V gene lookup returns CDR1 MNHEY and CDR2 SMNVEV (reference sequence). V was trimmed by 4 bases and J by 3 bases, leaving 15 bases between them. The CDR3 is 15 residues long. CDR3 protein: CASSSPGGGDYGYTF. The DNA for the CDR3 is TGTGCCAGCAGTTCCCCTGGGGGAGGAGACTATGGCTACACCTTC.

The CDR3 coding sequence is TGTGCCAGCAGTGAATACGGGGGAGTCTCCTACGAGCAGTACTTC. Encoded protein: CASSEYGGVSYEQYF. This chain links TRBV2 with TRBJ2-7, with D possibly TRBD2 on 6 matching bases. The CDR3 covers 15 residues. Per germline, CDR1 SNHLY and CDR2 FYNNEI. Trimming shortened V by 2 bases and J by 0 bases, and 11 bases separated the two germline ends.

The chain employs TRBV30 and TRBJ1-6, with D unclear. This CDR3 is built from 11 residues. V lost 5 bases and J lost 9, with 8 bases in between. Germline values: CDR1 GTSNPN, CDR2 SVGIG (reference sequence). In DNA, the CDR3 is TGTGCCTGGGCTAGAGGTTCACCCCTCCACTTT. The encoded protein is CAWARGSPLHF.

This clone was seen only a few times. This chain connects TRBV28 to TRBJ2-7; 8 nucleotides agree with TRBD2. Germline CDR1 MDHEN, CDR2 SYDVKM. Unmatched junction bases numbered 10, after V lost 2 bases and J lost 4 bases. The CDR3 has 16 amino acids. CDR3 bases: TGTGCCAGCAGTTTACCCCAAAGCGGGAGAGGATACGAGCAGTACTTC. As protein: CASSLPQSGRGYEQYF.

The CDR3 DNA sequence: TGTGCCGCGAACTGGACAGGGGCCTACGAGCAGTACTTC. Translating it yields CAANWTGAYEQYF. The chain combines TRBV9 with TRBJ2-7, with 9 bases lining up with TRBD1. V shed 10 bases, J shed 2 bases, and the junction held 7 bases outside the gene matches. The CDR3 spans 13 residues. Germline values: CDR1 SGDLS, CDR2 YYNGEE.

This clone has more than one count but fewer than ten. The chain employs TRBV19 and TRBJ1-4, with no clear D. The CDR3 consists of 16 residues. Germline CDR1 and CDR2: LNHDA and SQIVND (reference sequence). Deletions cut 10 bases from V and 3 bases from J, with 21 bases between. CDR3 in DNA: TGTGCCACCGGCCTGGGCCCACTCGGGGCTAATGAAAAACTGTTTTTT. Amino acid sequence: CATGLGPLGANEKLFF.

The V call is TRBV28, the J call TRBJ2-7, with 11 bases matching TRBD2. CDR3 length: 14 residues. The germline gives CDR1 MDHEN, CDR2 SYDVKM. Losses at the gene ends were 7 bases for V and 3 bases for J; bases not matched to a gene: 5. The CDR3 sequence is CASTGTSGLYEQYF. CDR3 coding DNA: TGTGCCAGCACCGGGACTAGCGGCCTCTACGAGCAGTACTTC.

This clone was seen only a few times. The gene calls are TRBV28 and TRBJ2-1; TRBD1 matches at 8 bases. V lost 4 bases to trimming and J lost 3 bases; unmatched junction nucleotides: 11. Germline V CDR1 and CDR2: MDHEN, SYDVKM. This CDR3 has 17 residues. CDR3 residues: CASSSPLPDRGYNEQFF. In DNA form, the CDR3 reads TGTGCCAGCAGTTCACCGCTTCCTGACAGGGGCTACAATGAGCAGTTCTTC.